These 23 T cell receptor beta chains share one sample of origin, sequenced in a study of control samples from healthy donors and cancer patients (dated by TCRdb to 2018 to 2021). Libraries were built with the immunoSEQ multiplex PCR assay. The source is immuneACCESS, and TCRdb retained only in-frame sequences with V and J called. Part of the clones is not carried over; for the studies checked, unresolved V genes explain less than half of this, and the remainder is unexplained. The sample table records about 150,000 clones; 80% to 95% of these occur just once. The ten top clones hold around 5.4% of the sample. Material for sequencing was blood. These receptors all stem from a man between 18 and 29 years old in good health.

The chain is built from TRBV6-6 and TRBJ1-5; a possible D gene is TRBD1 (5 bases). The V gene lost 2 bases and the J gene lost 3 bases, with 8 bases spanning the gap. This CDR3 has 14 residues. Germline CDR1 is MNHNY and CDR2 is SVGAGI (reference sequence). The DNA for the CDR3 is TGTGCCAGCAGTTACGGGGCTCCCAATCAGCCCCAGCATTTT. Translating gives CASSYGAPNQPQHF.

This clone has a handful of counts. The V and J genes are TRBV6-5 and TRBJ2-7; tentatively, D is TRBD1 or TRBD2 (5 bases each). CDR1 is MNHEY and CDR2 is SVGAGI in the germline V gene. The CDR3 totals 13 residues. Trimming shortened V by 8 bases and J by 2 bases, and 13 bases separated the two germline ends. The CDR3 DNA follows: TGTGCCAGCGAACTAGACAGACCCTACGAGCAGTACTTC. Encoded protein: CASELDRPYEQYF.

The chain combines TRBV11-2 with TRBJ2-1, with D unresolved. Trimming stripped 0 bases from V and 10 bases from J, with 7 bases between. Germline-derived CDR1 and CDR2 are SGHAT and FQNNGV. CDR3 length: 12 residues. The CDR3 loop is CASSLEALEQFF. The DNA of the CDR3 is TGTGCCAGCAGCTTAGAGGCATTGGAGCAGTTCTTC. Filled out from reference TRBV11-2 and TRBJ2-1, the complete variable domain reads EAGVAQSPRYKIIEKRQSVAFWCNPISGHATLYWYQQILGQGPKLLIQFQNNGVVDDSQLPKDRFSAERLKGVDSTLKIQPAKLEDSAVYLCASSLEALEQFFGPGTRLTVL.

This CDR3 is CASSYVMGFGTEAFF. The CDR3 DNA follows: TGTGCCAGCAGTTACGTTATGGGTTTCGGCACTGAAGCTTTCTTT. This rearrangement joins TRBV27 to TRBJ1-1; D is ambiguous. The length of the CDR3 is 15 residues. V shed 4 bases and J shed 4 bases, with 16 bases lying between them. The germline V gene has CDR1 MNHEY and CDR2 SMNVEV (reference sequence).

The genes are TRBV24-1 and TRBJ2-1; D might be TRBD1 (6 bases). Germline CDR1 KGHDR, CDR2 SFDVKD. V lost 0 bases and J 8 bases, leaving 13 bases between the germline ends. The CDR3 length is 15 residues. CDR3 amino acids: CATSDLGDISHEQFF. In DNA, the CDR3 is TGTGCCACCAGTGATTTGGGGGACATAAGCCATGAGCAGTTCTTC.

In its sample, this clone was seen once. The chain joins TRBV18 to TRBJ1-1, with D possibly matching TRBD1 (5 bases). V was pared by 4 bases and J by 1 base, with 7 bases between. CDR1 is KGHSH, CDR2 LQKENI, per germline. CDR3 size: 13 residues. The CDR3 coding sequence is TGTGCCAGCTCACTCCAGGGGAACACTGAAGCTTTCTTT. Its translation: CASSLQGNTEAFF.

The rearrangement joins TRBV10-3 to TRBJ1-1; 7 positions agree with TRBD1. Per the germline V gene, CDR1 is ENHRY and CDR2 is SYGVKD. With V trimmed by 3 bases and J by 3 bases, 1 base remained unmatched. This CDR3 region has 13 residues. The CDR3 protein is CAISDDRDTEAFF. CDR3 nucleotides: TGTGCCATCAGTGATGACAGGGACACTGAAGCTTTCTTT.

The gene calls are TRBV5-6 and TRBJ1-1; D perhaps matches TRBD1 (5 bases). The germline V and J ends were trimmed by 1 base and 1 base, with 11 bases remaining between them. The CDR3 is 15 amino acids. CDR1 and CDR2 (germline): SGHDT, YYEEEE. Written as DNA, the CDR3 is TGTGCCAGCAGCTTGTACAGGCGGACGAACACTGAAGCTTTCTTT. This sequence encodes CASSLYRRTNTEAFF. Filled out from reference TRBV5-6 and TRBJ1-1, the complete variable domain reads DAGVTQSPTHLIKTRGQQVTLRCSPKSGHDTVSWYQQALGQGPQFIFQYYEEEERQRGNFPDRFSGHQFPNYSSELNVNALLLGDSALYLCASSLYRRTNTEAFFGQGTRLTVV.

The chain has TRBV29-1 and TRBJ1-1, with D unclear. The CDR3 loop spans 12 amino acids. Germline V gives CDR1 SQVTM, CDR2 ANQGSEA. V was pared by 5 bases and J by 8 bases, with 15 bases between. The CDR3 loop is CSVLSQRPEAFF. CDR3 DNA sequence: TGCAGCGTTCTGTCCCAGCGGCCGGAAGCTTTCTTT. The variable domain in full, with the rest retrieved from reference TRBV29-1 and TRBJ1-1, is SAVISQKPSRDICQRGTSLTIQCQVDSQVTMMFWYRQQPGQSLTLIATANQGSEATYESGFVIDKFPISRPNLTFSTLTVSNMSPEDSSIYLCSVLSQRPEAFFGQGTRLTVV.

The V gene is TRBV4-2, the J gene TRBJ2-7, with 10 bases that match TRBD1. The CDR3 extends over 18 amino acids. V lost 0 bases and J lost 7; bases outside the gene matches: 15. The germline gives CDR1 LGHNA, CDR2 YNFKEQ. This CDR3 is CASSQEESPGQGRWEQYF. The CDR3 nucleotides are TGTGCCAGCAGCCAAGAGGAATCTCCGGGACAGGGGCGTTGGGAGCAGTACTTC.

This sequence joins TRBV6-5 and TRBJ2-7; 9 bases agree with TRBD2. In germline, CDR1 is MNHEY, CDR2 SVGAGI. Trimming took 5 bases from V and 5 from J; bases not matched to a gene: 7. This CDR3 region has 14 residues. For the CDR3, the DNA is TGTGCCAGCAGTACGAAGCGGGAGGTCAACGAGCAGTACTTC. It codes for CASSTKREVNEQYF.

The DNA for the CDR3 is TGTGCCAGCAGTCCCGTCGTGAGGGTGACTTTTCAGCCCCAGCATTTT. Its translation is CASSPVVRVTFQPQHF. V is TRBV6-2 or TRBV6-3 and J is TRBJ1-5; D not certain. The V gene lost 5 bases and the J gene lost 6 bases, with 20 bases spanning the gap. The CDR3 totals 16 residues. Germline CDR1 MNHEY, CDR2 SVGEGT.

The V and J genes are TRBV27 and TRBJ1-4; perhaps TRBD1 as D (6 bases). Per the germline V gene, CDR1 is MNHEY and CDR2 is SMNVEV (reference sequence). The CDR3 runs 14 residues. The V end was cut by 5 bases, the J end by 4 bases, with 11 bases between. CDR3 in DNA: TGTGCCAGCAGTCCACAGGGCTTTAATGAAAAACTGTTTTTT. This sequence encodes CASSPQGFNEKLFF. Supplemented by reference TRBV27 and TRBJ1-4, the full variable domain reads EAQVTQNPRYLITVTGKKLTVTCSQNMNHEYMSWYRQDPGLGLRQIYYSMNVEVTDKGDVPEGYKVSRKEKRNFPLILESPSPNQTSLYFCASSPQGFNEKLFFGSGTQLSVL.

The CDR3 DNA follows: TGTGCCAGCAGTTTATTAAGGGCTTTGTATTTT. Amino acid sequence: CASSLLRALYF. V gene TRBV28 combines with J gene TRBJ2-3, with D uncertain. The CDR3 covers 11 residues. V was pared by 1 base and J by 14 bases, with 10 bases between. Germline V gene data show CDR1 as MDHEN and CDR2 as SYDVKM.

The chain recombines TRBV4-3 with TRBJ1-2; D gene unclear. The germline CDR1 and CDR2 sequences are LGHNA and YSLEER. V lost 0 bases and J lost 3, with 8 bases in between. The CDR3 has 14 residues. CDR3 in DNA: TGCGCCAGCAGCCAAGACACGTTCTACTATGGCTACACCTTC. It specifies CASSQDTFYYGYTF.

The chain has TRBV19 and TRBJ1-4; no clear D gene. Trimming shortened V by 3 bases and J by 8 bases, and 13 bases separated the two germline ends. The CDR3 consists of 14 residues. Germline CDR1 and CDR2: LNHDA and SQIVND (reference sequence). The CDR3 sequence: CASSMSAEGEKLFF. In nucleotides, the CDR3 is TGTGCCAGTAGTATGTCCGCCGAAGGAGAAAAACTGTTTTTT.

This clone was counted once. This rearrangement joins TRBV19 to TRBJ2-7; either TRBD1 or TRBD2 may supply D (5 bases each). CDR3 size: 13 residues. V dropped 4 bases and J dropped 3 bases, with 10 bases sitting between them. Germline-derived CDR1 and CDR2 are LNHDA and SQIVND (reference sequence). As DNA, the CDR3 is TGTGCCAGTAGTAGTGACAGCGGCTACGAGCAGTACTTC. Amino acid sequence: CASSSDSGYEQYF.

The rearrangement joins TRBV7-9 to TRBJ2-1; 7 nucleotides agree with TRBD2. The CDR3 runs 15 residues. V dropped 5 bases and J dropped 3; count of bases not matched to a gene: 7. Germline CDR1 reads SEHNR; CDR2 reads FQNEAQ (reference sequence). Here the CDR3 DNA reads TGTGCCAGCAGCCCTCTTGGGGACTACTACAATGAGCAGTTCTTC. It codes for CASSPLGDYYNEQFF.

V and J are TRBV7-9 and TRBJ2-7, with TRBD2 matching 12 bases. Germline loops: CDR1 SEHNR, CDR2 FQNEAQ (reference sequence). The V gene end was trimmed by 2 bases and the J gene end by 5 bases; junction bases not matched to a gene: 4. The CDR3 is 15 residues long. As DNA, the CDR3 is TGTGCCAGCAGCTTATTGCTAGCGGGAGGGGACGAGCAGTACTTC. Translation: CASSLLLAGGDEQYF.

V gene TRBV7-2 combines with J gene TRBJ1-1, with a tentative D call TRBD1 (6 bases). Germline values: CDR1 SGHTA, CDR2 FQGNSA. Trimming pared 5 bases from V and 4 bases from J, leaving 17 bases between. The CDR3 runs 15 residues. The CDR3, as DNA: TGTGCCAGCAGCCCGGTGGGGGGCCGGGGCACTGAAGCTTTCTTT. Amino acid sequence: CASSPVGGRGTEAFF.

This clone was recorded only once. The chain carries TRBV7-8 and TRBJ1-3, with 7 bases that match TRBD1. V lost 5 bases and J lost 2; bases outside the gene matches: 9. CDR3 length: 16 residues. Germline V gene data show CDR1 as SGHVS and CDR2 as FQNEAQ. CDR3 nucleotide sequence: TGTGCCAGCAGCCTCCGGACAGGAGAGACTGGAAACACCATATATTTT. It codes for CASSLRTGETGNTIYF.

The chain recombines TRBV18 with TRBJ1-2, with 10 bases matching TRBD1. The CDR3 sequence is 19 residues long. Germline-derived CDR1 and CDR2 are KGHSH and LQKENI. V was clipped by 6 bases and J by 4 bases; unmatched bases: 20. The chain's CDR3 is CASSEYRQGAARTIYGYTF. The CDR3 bases are TGTGCCAGCTCCGAATACCGACAGGGGGCGGCGAGAACTATCTATGGCTACACCTTC.

The gene calls are TRBV7-9 and TRBJ1-1; maybe TRBD1 (5 bases). The CDR3 runs 11 residues. Trimming took 1 base from V and 10 from J, leaving 7 bases between them. In germline, CDR1 is SEHNR, CDR2 FQNEAQ (reference sequence). DNA of the CDR3: TGTGCCAGCAGCTTAGGCCAGGGAGCTTTCTTT. Translating gives CASSLGQGAFF.